This T cell receptor (beta chain) originates from a study of CD8 T cells in ankylosing spondylitis. Points on this clonotype: Its target is not known.

Whole-study findings and limits: Seven to nine highly homologous variants made up a TCR beta motif that seemed to typify ankylosing spondylitis blood. Clones linked to disease, bearing a CD8+ phenotype, were relatively rare in peripheral blood. Past research had described some motif variants in reactive arthritis synovial fluid and blood. Researchers reportedly found disease-linked clones significantly enriched in matched ankylosing spondylitis synovial fluid.

The V end lost 4 bases, the J end lost 4 bases, and 8 bases lay between the germline ends. The germline CDR1 and CDR2 sequences are DFQATT and SNEGSKA (reference sequence). The CDR3 has 12 residues. Making the TCR beta libraries involved quantitative 5'-RACE with molecular barcodes. TCRdb recomputed calls from the 5' RACE reads with MiXCR, one row per CDR3 protein. The table includes around 770,000 distinct CDR3 sequences, roughly 10% detected once. The sample was blood, either unsorted or a sorted T cell fraction (not recorded which). This TCR was recovered from a male donor with ankylosing spondylitis. The V and J genes are TRBV20-1 and TRBJ1-3; D unresolved. The CDR3 loop reads CSAKSGGNTIYF. CDR3 bases: TGCAGTGCTAAATCCGGCGGAAACACCATATATTTT.